A single sample is the source of the 14 T cell receptor beta chains below, sequenced in a study of B cell selection in AIRE deficiency. Sorting defined conventional CD4 T cells as CD4+CD127+. Using immunoSEQ multiplex PCR, the repertoire was profiled, and TCRdb retains in-frame clones only, with some absent. The repertoire holds tens of thousands of clones, with around 97% as singletons. The sequencing sample was made of conventional CD4+ T cells sorted from PBMCs. These receptors were obtained from a human donor with AIRE deficiency.

In DNA, the CDR3 is TGTGCCAGCAGCGCCACAGGGGTTAGGTACACTGAAGCTTTCTTT. This translates into CASSATGVRYTEAFF. The chain carries TRBV9 and TRBJ1-1; 7 bases agree with TRBD1. The CDR3 extends over 15 amino acids. J lost 3 bases, V lost 3 bases, and 8 bases had no gene match. CDR1 is SGDLS, CDR2 YYNGEE, per germline.

The V gene is TRBV9, the J gene TRBJ1-2; D uncertain. Trimming took 7 bases from V and 0 from J, leaving 4 bases between them. The CDR3 contains 11 residues. Germline lookup yields CDR1 SGDLS and CDR2 YYNGEE. CDR3 nucleotide sequence: TGTGCCAGCGGGGCTAACTATGGCTACACCTTC. Amino acids: CASGANYGYTF.

This chain joins TRBV7-9 and TRBJ2-5, with D possibly TRBD2 on 6 matching bases. V lost 3 bases and J lost 5, with 10 bases in between. Germline V gene data show CDR1 as SEHNR and CDR2 as FQNEAQ (reference sequence). The CDR3 is made up of 13 amino acids. CDR3 loop: CASSFSGGETQYF. The CDR3 DNA reads TGTGCCAGCAGCTTTAGCGGAGGGGAGACCCAGTACTTC.

The chain links TRBV7-2 to TRBJ2-5, with D uncertain. The V gene lost 1 base and the J gene lost 1 base, with 7 bases spanning the gap. This CDR3 has 14 residues. Germline CDR1 reads SGHTA; CDR2 reads FQGNSA. CDR3 nucleotides: TGTGCCAGCAGCTTAGATACGGGCCAAGAGACCCAGTACTTC. Its protein product is CASSLDTGQETQYF.

This clone was seen a single time. CDR3 sequence reads: CASSYEIAGSDTQYF. The DNA of the CDR3 is TGTGCCAGCAGTTACGAAATAGCGGGATCAGATACGCAGTATTTT. The chain combines TRBV6-5 with TRBJ2-3; 8 nucleotides match TRBD2. From germline, CDR1 is MNHEY and CDR2 SVGAGI. V trimming: 2 bases; J trimming: 4 bases; junction bases outside the gene matches: 5. CDR3 length equals 15 residues.

The CDR3 protein is CASSRASRAYEQYF. The CDR3 DNA sequence: TGTGCCAGCAGCCGAGCGAGCCGAGCTTACGAGCAGTACTTC. This chain links TRBV14 with TRBJ2-7; D is uncertain. Germline CDR1 and CDR2: SGHDN and FVKESK. The CDR3 has 14 amino acids. Trimming removed 4 bases at V and 4 bases at J, with 14 bases between.

The CDR3: CASSRGWPASRSSYEQYF. DNA for the CDR3: TGTGCCAGCAGCCGCGGTTGGCCCGCCAGCAGGAGCTCCTACGAGCAGTACTTC. This chain uses TRBV7-9 with TRBJ2-7; unclear D gene. The CDR3 length is 18 residues. Trimming removed 5 bases from V and 0 bases from J, with 23 bases in between. Germline loops: CDR1 SEHNR, CDR2 FQNEAQ (reference sequence).

The chain combines TRBV5-1 with TRBJ2-7; 10 bases line up with TRBD1. After removal of 2 bases from V and 3 bases from J, the junction contained 5 bases not matched to a gene. This CDR3 has 15 residues. Germline CDR1 is SGHRS and CDR2 is YFSETQ. The DNA of the CDR3 is TGCGCCAGCAGCTTAAGGGGACAGGGGCTCTACGAGCAGTACTTC. It encodes CASSLRGQGLYEQYF.

The V call is TRBV5-4, the J call TRBJ2-2; D gene ambiguous. Germline assignment: CDR1 SGHNT and CDR2 YYREEE (reference sequence). V lost 1 base to trimming and J lost 2 bases, with 6 bases between them. This CDR3 contains 14 residues. The chain's CDR3 is CASSLNTNTGELFF. In nucleotides, the CDR3 is TGTGCCAGCAGCTTGAACACCAACACCGGGGAGCTGTTTTTT.

The rearrangement links TRBV18 to TRBJ1-4, with TRBD1 as a possible D gene (6 bases). V was clipped by 6 bases and J by 5 bases, with 19 bases between them. CDR3 length: 16 residues. The germline V gene has CDR1 KGHSH and CDR2 LQKENI. CDR3 bases: TGTGCCAGCTCCCTGTGGGGGGGCGCGGGGAATGAAAAACTGTTTTTT. Translating gives CASSLWGGAGNEKLFF.

This chain uses TRBV19 with TRBJ2-1; D may match TRBD1 or TRBD2 (6 bases each). CDR1 and CDR2 from the germline V gene are LNHDA and SQIVND (reference sequence). Trimming took 0 bases from V and 4 from J, leaving 16 bases between them. There are 17 residues in the CDR3. The CDR3 protein is CASSIEVGGTKYNEQFF. In nucleotides, the CDR3 is TGTGCCAGTAGTATAGAGGTTGGCGGGACAAAATACAATGAGCAGTTCTTC.

This chain uses TRBV4-2 with TRBJ2-7, with 7 bases that match TRBD1. CDR1 is LGHNA and CDR2 is YNFKEQ in the germline V gene. The length of the CDR3 is 14 residues. J gave up 0 bases and V 4 bases, and 3 bases lay outside the gene matches. The CDR3 here is CASSPGQNSYEQYF. The DNA of the CDR3 is TGTGCCAGCAGCCCGGGACAGAACTCCTACGAGCAGTACTTC.

The J gene is TRBJ2-1, the V gene TRBV5-1; 8 nucleotides match TRBD1. V lost 4 bases to trimming and J lost 8 bases; unmatched junction nucleotides: 2. The CDR3 has 12 amino acids. Germline CDR1 reads SGHRS; CDR2 reads YFSETQ. CDR3 DNA: TGCGCCAGCAGCAAGACAGGGGATGAGCAGTTCTTC. It translates to CASSKTGDEQFF.

In nucleotides, the CDR3 is TGTGCCAGCAGTTATAAACCCGGGTCCGTAAATTCACCCCTCCACTTT. Translated: CASSYKPGSVNSPLHF. V usage is TRBV6-6 and J usage is TRBJ1-6; no definite D call. Germline assignment: CDR1 MNHNY and CDR2 SVGAGI (reference sequence). The CDR3 length is 16 residues. With 3 bases removed from V and 7 bases from J, the gap between germline ends came to 16 bases.